Listed below are T cell receptor beta chains from one sample, sequenced in a study of T cell repertoires in cytomegalovirus infection. Their antigen targets remain unknown. TCRdb independently ran MiXCR on the reads; one entry per CDR3 protein. The repertoire holds some 900,000 distinct CDR3 sequences, with around a third as singletons. This sample comprised cultured CD8+ T cells from PBMCs, obtained from culture after CMV antigen stimulation. The origin of the receptors is a human donor in good health (CMV status not recorded). Some clones in this sample may be carry-over from other donors' samples. CDR3s include the opening cysteine and the closing phenylalanine or tryptophan. A D gene is named only where the DNA matches it firmly. Size is omitted from some rows. Given values are once, few, many or a class for expanded clones.

TRBJ1-2 NA TRBD1 TRBV29-1 TGCAGCGCTTGGGACAGGGGGCCCTCGGACTATGGCTACACCTTC CSAWDRGPSDYGYTF
TRBJ1-5 NA TRBD1 TRBV19 TGTGTCAGTAAAAGGGGGCCGAGCAATCAGCCCCAGCATTTT CVSKRGPSNQPQHF
TRBJ1-2 few TRBD1 TRBV20-1 TGCAGTGCTAGAGATAAGGGGGCGCTTGGCTACACCTTC CSARDKGALGYTF
TRBJ2-7 NA NA TRBV7-7 TGTGCTAGCAGCTTAGAGTACAGCAAGGAGCAGTACTTC CASSLEYSKEQYF
TRBJ1-2 NA TRBD1 TRBV28 TGTGCCAGCAGTCCAACCGGGACAGGGGAAGGCTACACCTTC CASSPTGTGEGYTF
TRBJ1-4 NA TRBD1 TRBV15 TGTGCCACCAACAGAGATAGGAGGGGGCAGAATGAAAAACTGTTTTTT CATNRDRRGQNEKLFF
TRBJ1-1 NA TRBD1 TRBV19 TGTGCCACTGACAGGGGCTCAAATGAAGCTTTCTTT CATDRGSNEAFF
TRBJ2-7 many NA TRBV7-9 TGTGCCAGCAGCTCCCGCGGGGCCGAGCAGTACTTC CASSSRGAEQYF
TRBJ2-3 NA TRBD2 TRBV7-2 TGTGCCAGCAGCTTCCTACTAGCGGATCTCACAGATACGCAGTATTTT CASSFLLADLTDTQYF
TRBJ1-2 few TRBD1 TRBV4-1 TGCGCCAGCAGCCAAGTTACAGGGGGGGGCTTTGACTATGGCTACACCTTC CASSQVTGGGFDYGYTF
TRBJ1-4 NA NA TRBV4-2 TGTGCCAGCAGCCAAGGACGACGGGACCTGGGGGAAAAACTGTTTTTT CASSQGRRDLGEKLFF
TRBJ2-3 NA NA TRBV7-6 TGTGCCAGCAGCCCTCGGGCGGCGGGCACAGATACGCAGTATTTT CASSPRAAGTDTQYF
TRBJ2-7 NA NA TRBV4-1 TGTGCCAGCAGCCAAGAATCTAGCCTCCTCTCCTACGAGCAGTACTTC CASSQESSLLSYEQYF
TRBJ2-3 NA TRBD2 TRBV6-5 TGTGCCAGCAGTTACTCCCCCGCGGGGGGCACAGATACGCAGTATTTT CASSYSPAGGTDTQYF
TRBJ2-7 NA NA TRBV6-6 TGTGCCAGCAGCCTGGACACCAACTCCTACGAGCAGTACTTC CASSLDTNSYEQYF
TRBJ2-7 NA NA TRBV18 TGTGCCAGCTCACCAGAGACAGGCTACGAGCAGTACTTC CASSPETGYEQYF
TRBJ1-1 NA NA TRBV28 TGTGCCAGCAAACTCAGGGGTCGTACTGAAGCTTTCTTT CASKLRGRTEAFF
TRBJ2-1 NA NA TRBV12-3/TRBV12-4 TGTGCCAGCAGTTTTTTCTCTGAGGGGCCTAACAATGAGCAGTTCTTC CASSFFSEGPNNEQFF
TRBJ2-1 few NA TRBV7-9 TGTGCCAGCAGCTTTGAGGGTAGTGAGCAGTTCTTC CASSFEGSEQFF
TRBJ1-2 NA NA TRBV12-3/TRBV12-4 TGTGCCAGCAGTGTCACAGGGTCGACCTATGGCTACACCTTC CASSVTGSTYGYTF
TRBJ1-1 NA NA TRBV6-2/TRBV6-3 TGTGCCACCCAGGCAGGGGTGAACACTGAAGCTTTCTTT CATQAGVNTEAFF
TRBJ1-1 NA NA TRBV4-1 TGCGCCAGCAGCCCTGTAAACCGGGGATCTGAAGCTTTCTTT CASSPVNRGSEAFF
TRBJ2-2 NA TRBD1 TRBV27 TGTGCCACCTCAGACAGGGCGACCGGGGAGCTGTTTTTT CATSDRATGELFF
TRBJ2-7 NA NA TRBV12-3/TRBV12-4 TGTGCCAGCAGTTTCGTTTACGGCTCCTACGAGCAGTACTTC CASSFVYGSYEQYF
TRBJ1-1 many NA TRBV7-9 TGTGCCAGCAGCTCCGGGTGGTTGGGGGGCACTGAAGCTTTCTTT CASSSGWLGGTEAFF
TRBJ1-5 NA NA TRBV6-2/TRBV6-3 TGTGCCAGCTGTCTTTCAAGCAATCAGCCCCAGCATTTT CASCLSSNQPQHF
TRBJ1-5 few NA TRBV19 TGTGCCAGTAGTATTGGGCAAAGGATTGGCAATCAGCCCCAGCATTTT CASSIGQRIGNQPQHF
TRBJ2-1 NA NA TRBV5-4 TGTGCCAGCAGCACAGGCTATTACAATGAGCAGTTCTTC CASSTGYYNEQFF
TRBJ1-2 few NA TRBV7-8 TGTGCCAGCACCATCGGTGGCTATGGCTACACCTTC CASTIGGYGYTF
TRBJ2-2 many NA TRBV20-1 TGCAGTGCCCCGAGACTAGCCGGGGAGCTGTTTTTT CSAPRLAGELFF
TRBJ2-7 NA NA TRBV24-1 TGTGCCACCAGTGAGCCGGACACCTCCTACGAGCAGTACTTC CATSEPDTSYEQYF
TRBJ1-5 few TRBD1 TRBV7-6 TGTGCCAGCAGCTTCGGACAGGGGGACCAGCCCCAGCATTTT CASSFGQGDQPQHF
TRBJ2-5 NA TRBD2 TRBV19 TGTGCCAGTAGTATCGGCGGGGGGCCTAGAGAGACCCAGTACTTC CASSIGGGPRETQYF
TRBJ1-6 few TRBD1 TRBV4-1 TGCGCCAGCAGCACCCGGACAGGAGTTGTATCGGATAATTCACCCCTCCACTTT CASSTRTGVVSDNSPLHF
TRBJ2-1 few NA TRBV6-1 TGTGCCAGCAGTCGTCGGGATGAGCAGTTCTTC CASSRRDEQFF
TRBJ2-2 few TRBD1 TRBV24-1 TGTGCCACCAGTGACCACCCTGACAGGGGATGGAACACCGGGGAGCTGTTTTTT CATSDHPDRGWNTGELFF
TRBJ2-3 NA TRBD2 TRBV12-3/TRBV12-4 TGTGCCAGCACTACGCTAGCGGGGGGCACAGATACGCAGTATTTT CASTTLAGGTDTQYF
TRBJ2-1 few NA TRBV5-6 TGTGCCAGCAGCTTGCCAGTGAGCTCCTACAATGAGCAGTTCTTC CASSLPVSSYNEQFF
TRBJ1-2 once TRBD1 TRBV27 TGTGCCAGCAGTTTGACAGGGGGCTTCGGATATTGGGGCTACACCTTC CASSLTGGFGYWGYTF
TRBJ2-1 NA NA TRBV20-1 TGCAGTGCTAGAGATACGCCGGGGGCGAATGAGCAGTTCTTC CSARDTPGANEQFF
TRBJ1-5 NA NA TRBV7-9 TGTGCCAGCAGCAACCGGGACGGCTTTTATAGCAATCAGCCCCAGCATTTT CASSNRDGFYSNQPQHF
TRBJ2-5 NA NA TRBV2 TGTGCCAGCAGTGAAGCGCAACCAGGGGTTGAGACCCAGTACTTC CASSEAQPGVETQYF
TRBJ2-3 many NA TRBV6-6 TGTGCCAGCGGGGGTCGGATCCGCACAGATACGCAGTATTTT CASGGRIRTDTQYF
TRBJ1-5 NA NA TRBV4-3 TGCGCCAGCAGCCAAGTCAGATATAGCAATCAGCCCCAGCATTTT CASSQVRYSNQPQHF
TRBJ1-2 few NA TRBV6-5 TGTGCCAGCAGTGGAAACGGGGAATATGGCTACACCTTC CASSGNGEYGYTF
TRBJ2-5 many NA TRBV7-8 TGTGCCAGCAGCTCTCCGCCGGGACTGGAAGAGACCCAGTACTTC CASSSPPGLEETQYF
TRBJ2-1 many TRBD1 TRBV7-8 TGTGCCAGCAGCTTGCCGGGACAGGGGCGCTACAATGAGCAGTTCTTC CASSLPGQGRYNEQFF
TRBJ2-2 NA NA TRBV7-8 TGTGCCAGCAGCCCCGGCTGGGGGTCAAGCGGGGAGCTGTTTTTT CASSPGWGSSGELFF
TRBJ2-2 NA NA TRBV6-5 TGTGCCAGCAGTTTACAGGGTACCGGGGTGCTGTTTTTT CASSLQGTGVLFF
TRBJ2-1 NA TRBD2 TRBV11-3 TGTGCCAGCAGGGGAGGGGCCCACAATGAGCAGTTCTTC CASRGGAHNEQFF
TRBJ1-1 NA TRBD1 TRBV7-3 TGTGCCAGCAGCTTCGGGACAGGGGTTTTTGAGGGCACTGAAGCTTTCTTT CASSFGTGVFEGTEAFF
TRBJ2-1 NA NA TRBV19 TGTGCCAGTAGTATGGTCGGGACACCGGGCCATGAGCAGTTCTTC CASSMVGTPGHEQFF
TRBJ1-6 many TRBD1 TRBV7-2 TGTGCCAGCAGCGACGGGACAGGCTTAAATTCACCCCTCCACTTT CASSDGTGLNSPLHF
TRBJ2-1 few NA TRBV6-1 TGTGCCAGCAGTGAAACCAATGAGCAGTTCTTC CASSETNEQFF
TRBJ2-1 NA NA TRBV19 TGTGCCAGTATACCGGGCTCCGGTAGCTATAGCTCCTACAATGAGCAGTTCTTC CASIPGSGSYSSYNEQFF
TRBJ2-1 NA NA TRBV6-2/TRBV6-3 TGTGCCAGCAGTTACGGTGGGTTTTACAATGAGCAGTTCTTC CASSYGGFYNEQFF